These 11 T cell receptor beta chains were all obtained from the same sample, sequenced in a study of beta chain features in type 1 diabetes. Study results and caveats: Moderately but significantly shorter TCRB CDR3s were found in Type 1 diabetes patients in all four CD4+ subsets.

Their antigens are not known. Expressed TCRB transcripts were sequenced, since all the RNA that had been isolated was reverse transcribed. Assay used: immunoSEQ multiplex PCR; TCRdb lists only in-frame clones, some missing. The data hold 93,000 or so clones, with roughly 28% observed a single time. The sample taken for sequencing was central memory CD4+ T cells from blood. These receptors all stem from a woman aged 18-29 years with type 1 diabetes.

The genes are TRBV6-5 and TRBJ1-3; 7 nucleotides agree with TRBD1. The V and J ends lost 6 bases and 9 bases, in that order; junction bases with no gene match: 14. This CDR3 is built from 15 residues. From germline, CDR1 is MNHEY and CDR2 SVGAGI. The CDR3 region is CASSLTPGTDGTIYF. Written as DNA, the CDR3 is TGTGCCAGCAGCCTGACCCCCGGGACAGATGGCACCATATATTTT.

Points on this clone: Mismatch with germline at one junction end may stem from a read error. This sequence joins TRBV11-2 and TRBJ2-1; D is unresolved. This CDR3 has 13 amino acids. CDR1 is SGHAT, CDR2 FQNNGV, per germline. The CDR3 reads CASTLGSSGEQFF. As DNA, the CDR3 is TGTGCCAGCACCTTAGGCAGCTCAGGCGAGCAGTTCTTC.

This clone has more than one count but fewer than ten. The chain is built from TRBV30 and TRBJ1-2; D is unresolved. There are 14 residues in the CDR3. V was pared by 5 bases and J by 3 bases, with 16 bases between. Germline-derived CDR1 and CDR2 are GTSNPN and SVGIG (reference sequence). CDR3: CAWEGARADYGYTF. Written as DNA, the CDR3 is TGTGCCTGGGAGGGAGCACGGGCAGACTATGGCTACACCTTC.

The CDR3 region has the DNA TGTGCCATCAGTGCCGGGACAGGGGAAAGGGAGACCCAGTACTTC. This encodes CAISAGTGERETQYF. J is TRBJ2-5 and V is TRBV10-3; 10 positions agree with TRBD1. This CDR3 region has 15 residues. J was trimmed by 5 bases and V by 4 bases; bases with no gene match: 7. CDR1 and CDR2 (germline): ENHRY, SYGVKD.

Only a few counts were recorded for this clone. The chain is built from TRBV28 and TRBJ2-3, with D perhaps matching TRBD2 (6 bases). V was pared by 8 bases and J by 2 bases, with 11 bases between. CDR1 MDHEN and CDR2 SYDVKM come from the germline V gene. The CDR3 loop spans 13 amino acids. CDR3 in DNA: TGTGCCAGCGGCAGGGACTCCACAGATACGCAGTATTTT. Encoded protein: CASGRDSTDTQYF.

This clone was counted between two and nine times. J is TRBJ2-1 and V is TRBV14; 10 nucleotides align to TRBD2. The CDR3 spans 17 residues. The V gene end was trimmed by 11 bases and the J gene end by 2 bases; junction bases not matched to a gene: 15. The germline V gene encodes CDR1 SGHDN and CDR2 FVKESK. This chain's CDR3 is CAGPILAGFITYNEQFF. DNA of the CDR3: TGTGCCGGACCGATACTAGCGGGATTTATAACCTACAATGAGCAGTTCTTC.

This clone occurred a few times. The CDR3 region is CASSEELASEQFF. CDR3 nucleotides: TGTGCCAGCAGTGAAGAACTAGCAAGTGAGCAGTTCTTC. The rearrangement uses TRBV2 and TRBJ2-1; D possibly corresponds to TRBD2 (6 bases). V shed 1 base and J shed 9 bases, with 10 bases lying between them. The CDR3 is 13 amino acids. Germline V lookup: CDR1 SNHLY, CDR2 FYNNEI.

This clone has just a few counts. The chain employs TRBV7-2 and TRBJ2-5; 9 nucleotides agree with TRBD2. The CDR3 consists of 15 residues. Trimming took 1 base from V and 4 from J; bases not matched to a gene: 4. Germline V gene data show CDR1 as SGHTA and CDR2 as FQGNSA. CDR3 loop: CASSLGAGGRETQYF. The CDR3 region has the DNA TGTGCCAGCAGCTTAGGGGCGGGAGGGCGAGAGACCCAGTACTTC. The entire variable domain, with the rest obtained from reference TRBV7-2 and TRBJ2-5, is as follows: GAGVSQSPSNKVTEKGKDVELRCDPISGHTALYWYRQSLGQGLEFLIYFQGNSAPDKSGLPSDRFSAERTGGSVSTLTIQRTQQEDSAVYLCASSLGAGGRETQYFGPGTRLLVL.

The chain joins TRBV19 to TRBJ2-1, with 9 bases fitting TRBD2. J lost 7 bases, V lost 7 bases, and 11 bases had no gene match. This CDR3 is built from 15 residues. CDR1 and CDR2 (germline): LNHDA, SQIVND (reference sequence). For the CDR3, the DNA is TGTGCCAGTACCGCGACTAGCGGAGGCGGTAATGAGCAGTTCTTC. Its protein is CASTATSGGGNEQFF.

The chain is built from TRBV18 and TRBJ2-7; the D gene is possibly TRBD2 (6 bases). Per germline, CDR1 KGHSH and CDR2 LQKENI. CDR3 length equals 15 residues. Trimming took 3 bases from V and 0 from J, leaving 12 bases between them. Here the CDR3 DNA reads TGTGCCAGCTCACCCGGGACTCCTAGCTCCTACGAGCAGTACTTC. Encoded protein: CASSPGTPSSYEQYF.

This rearrangement joins TRBV2 to TRBJ2-2, with 7 bases aligning to TRBD1. The CDR3 has 15 residues. Trimming removed 10 bases from V and 5 bases from J; junction bases left unmatched: 13. Per germline, CDR1 SNHLY and CDR2 FYNNEI. The CDR3 loop is CATGDRSQGTGELFF. The CDR3 region has the DNA TGTGCCACCGGGGACAGATCCCAAGGGACCGGGGAGCTGTTTTTT.